This entry is about one TCR beta chain. This sample stems from a study of blood T cell repertoires in COVID-19. About the study: Material from acute and convalescent COVID-19 was sourced from the United States, Italy and Spain. T cells, B-cell-depleted T cells, or PBMCs provided the cDNA or gDNA that served as material.

Per the original data handling: The authors estimated nucleated cell counts from reference gene primer amplification. Clones were read by immunoSEQ multiplex PCR, and TCRdb kept only the in-frame ones, dropping some. Clone size and the V and J calls come from that table; the DNA yielded D and trimming. The sample contains around 100,000 clones, about nine tenths of which appear only once. Patients at the Seattle site were enrolled during active infection and followed longitudinally. The CDR3 contains 14 residues. Germline V gene lookup returns CDR1 DFQATT and CDR2 SNEGSKA (reference sequence). The V gene lost 3 bases and the J gene lost 1 base, with 12 bases spanning the gap.

The chain links TRBV20-1 to TRBJ1-1; no firm D call. Sample: peripheral blood. The sequence was collected from a man between 18 and 35 years old with COVID-19, enrolled during active disease. This CDR3 reads CSASPQDANTEAFF. The DNA for the CDR3 is TGCAGTGCTAGTCCGCAGGATGCGAACACTGAAGCTTTCTTT.